The 11 T cell receptor beta chains reported below all come from one sample, sequenced in a study of cytomegalovirus exposure and HLA in healthy donors. Method: immunoSEQ multiplex PCR; TCRdb's copy keeps in-frame clones and lacks some. The sample yields approximately 120,000 clones, about 94% seen once. Specimen: PBMCs. Every receptor here comes from a young woman in good health and CMV-seronegative.

V usage is TRBV9 and J usage is TRBJ1-1; D gene ambiguous. The germline CDR1 and CDR2 sequences are SGDLS and YYNGEE. The CDR3 has 16 residues. V was trimmed by 0 bases and J by 2 bases, leaving 14 bases between them. The chain's CDR3 is CASSVARDGENTEAFF. The DNA of the CDR3 is TGTGCCAGCAGCGTAGCTCGGGATGGAGAAAACACTGAAGCTTTCTTT.

This chain links TRBV4-1 with TRBJ1-2; 7 bases fit TRBD1. Per germline, CDR1 MGHRA and CDR2 YSYEKL. The CDR3 loop spans 16 amino acids. J lost 1 base, V lost 1 base, and 6 bases had no gene match. The CDR3 sequence: CASSQVAGGNNYGYTF. CDR3 coding DNA: TGCGCCAGCAGCCAAGTGGCAGGGGGTAATAACTATGGCTACACCTTC.

About this clone: Other DNA sequences in the same sample also yield this CDR3. The chain recombines TRBV9 with TRBJ2-7; 7 nucleotides align to TRBD2. The CDR3 sequence is 12 residues long. Per the germline V gene, CDR1 is SGDLS and CDR2 is YYNGEE. Germline trimming cut 5 bases from V and 4 bases from J; bases unmatched to any gene: 3. CDR3 loop: CASSASGYEQYF. In DNA form, the CDR3 reads TGTGCCAGCAGTGCTAGCGGTTACGAGCAGTACTTC.

The V gene is TRBV5-1, the J gene TRBJ2-2; TRBD2 matches at 7 bases. Germline values: CDR1 SGHRS, CDR2 YFSETQ. V shed 4 bases and J 0 bases; nucleotides not matched to a gene: 6. The CDR3 is 16 amino acids. In DNA, the CDR3 is TGCGCCAGCAGCCTTCGACTAGCTTCGAACACCGGGGAGCTGTTTTTT. This gives the protein CASSLRLASNTGELFF.

The rearrangement joins TRBV7-9 to TRBJ2-2; 7 bases align to TRBD1. CDR1 is SEHNR, CDR2 FQNEAQ, per germline (reference sequence). The V and J ends lost 4 bases and 4 bases, in that order; junction bases with no gene match: 3. The CDR3 is 14 amino acids. CDR3 loop: CASSSWTGTGELFF. The DNA of the CDR3 is TGTGCCAGCAGCTCCTGGACAGGCACCGGGGAGCTGTTTTTT.

CDR3 residues: CASTIWGQSTDTQYF. DNA of the CDR3: TGTGCCAGCACCATTTGGGGACAGAGCACAGATACGCAGTATTTT. This chain links TRBV7-2 with TRBJ2-3; 7 bases are a match to TRBD1. The CDR3 loop spans 15 amino acids. Trimming at V came to 7 bases and at J to 0 bases, leaving 7 bases not matched to a gene. In germline, CDR1 is SGHTA, CDR2 FQGNSA.

The V gene is TRBV30, the J gene TRBJ1-1, with a weak D call TRBD1 (6 bases). Trimming stripped 8 bases from V and 4 bases from J, with 17 bases between. From germline, CDR1 is GTSNPN and CDR2 SVGIG (reference sequence). The CDR3 totals 13 residues. This chain's CDR3 is CARQNRDGTEAFF. The DNA for the CDR3 is TGTGCCCGCCAAAACAGGGACGGCACTGAAGCTTTCTTT.

The rearrangement uses TRBV7-2 and TRBJ1-2; TRBD1 is a possible D gene (6 bases). Trimming removed 5 bases at V and 3 bases at J, with 10 bases between. This CDR3 is 13 amino acids long. Germline CDR1 is SGHTA and CDR2 is FQGNSA. The CDR3 DNA sequence: TGTGCCAGCAGCGACAGGCTGGACTATGGCTACACCTTC. It yields the protein CASSDRLDYGYTF.

The gene calls are TRBV2 and TRBJ2-4; possible D gene TRBD2, 6 bases. Germline loops: CDR1 SNHLY, CDR2 FYNNEI. This CDR3 has 13 amino acids. CDR3 loop: CASHVGSGNIQYF. The CDR3 nucleotides read TGTGCATCGCACGTCGGTAGCGGAAACATTCAGTACTTC. The variable domain in full, with the rest retrieved from reference TRBV2 and TRBJ2-4, is EPEVTQTPSHQVTQMGQEVILRCVPISNHLYFYWYRQILGQKVEFLVSFYNNEISEKSEIFDDQFSVERPDGSNFTLKIRSTKLEDSAMYFCASHVGSGNIQYFGAGTRLSVL.

The count of this clone is one. This chain links TRBV6-1 with TRBJ1-5; 12 bases match TRBD1. V was clipped by 2 bases and J by 7 bases; unmatched bases: 9. The CDR3 sequence is 17 residues long. Per germline, CDR1 MNHNS and CDR2 SASEGT. The CDR3 region has the DNA TGTGCCAGCAGTGAACGACCGGGACAGGGGGCGGTCCAGCCCCAGCATTTT. This gives the protein CASSERPGQGAVQPQHF.

CDR3: CATSRDQQDEKLFF. CDR3 sequence (DNA): TGTGCCACCAGCAGAGATCAGCAGGATGAAAAACTGTTTTTT. The chain joins TRBV15 to TRBJ1-4; no reliable D call. The CDR3 totals 14 residues. V lost 0 bases, J lost 6 bases, and 8 bases lay in between. In germline, CDR1 is LNHNV, CDR2 YYDKDF (reference sequence). Combining the CDR3 with reference TRBV15 and TRBJ1-4 gives the whole variable domain DAMVIQNPRYQVTQFGKPVTLSCSQTLNHNVMYWYQQKSSQAPKLLFHYYDKDFNNEADTPDNFQSRRPNTSFCFLDIRSPGLGDTAMYLCATSRDQQDEKLFFGSGTQLSVL.